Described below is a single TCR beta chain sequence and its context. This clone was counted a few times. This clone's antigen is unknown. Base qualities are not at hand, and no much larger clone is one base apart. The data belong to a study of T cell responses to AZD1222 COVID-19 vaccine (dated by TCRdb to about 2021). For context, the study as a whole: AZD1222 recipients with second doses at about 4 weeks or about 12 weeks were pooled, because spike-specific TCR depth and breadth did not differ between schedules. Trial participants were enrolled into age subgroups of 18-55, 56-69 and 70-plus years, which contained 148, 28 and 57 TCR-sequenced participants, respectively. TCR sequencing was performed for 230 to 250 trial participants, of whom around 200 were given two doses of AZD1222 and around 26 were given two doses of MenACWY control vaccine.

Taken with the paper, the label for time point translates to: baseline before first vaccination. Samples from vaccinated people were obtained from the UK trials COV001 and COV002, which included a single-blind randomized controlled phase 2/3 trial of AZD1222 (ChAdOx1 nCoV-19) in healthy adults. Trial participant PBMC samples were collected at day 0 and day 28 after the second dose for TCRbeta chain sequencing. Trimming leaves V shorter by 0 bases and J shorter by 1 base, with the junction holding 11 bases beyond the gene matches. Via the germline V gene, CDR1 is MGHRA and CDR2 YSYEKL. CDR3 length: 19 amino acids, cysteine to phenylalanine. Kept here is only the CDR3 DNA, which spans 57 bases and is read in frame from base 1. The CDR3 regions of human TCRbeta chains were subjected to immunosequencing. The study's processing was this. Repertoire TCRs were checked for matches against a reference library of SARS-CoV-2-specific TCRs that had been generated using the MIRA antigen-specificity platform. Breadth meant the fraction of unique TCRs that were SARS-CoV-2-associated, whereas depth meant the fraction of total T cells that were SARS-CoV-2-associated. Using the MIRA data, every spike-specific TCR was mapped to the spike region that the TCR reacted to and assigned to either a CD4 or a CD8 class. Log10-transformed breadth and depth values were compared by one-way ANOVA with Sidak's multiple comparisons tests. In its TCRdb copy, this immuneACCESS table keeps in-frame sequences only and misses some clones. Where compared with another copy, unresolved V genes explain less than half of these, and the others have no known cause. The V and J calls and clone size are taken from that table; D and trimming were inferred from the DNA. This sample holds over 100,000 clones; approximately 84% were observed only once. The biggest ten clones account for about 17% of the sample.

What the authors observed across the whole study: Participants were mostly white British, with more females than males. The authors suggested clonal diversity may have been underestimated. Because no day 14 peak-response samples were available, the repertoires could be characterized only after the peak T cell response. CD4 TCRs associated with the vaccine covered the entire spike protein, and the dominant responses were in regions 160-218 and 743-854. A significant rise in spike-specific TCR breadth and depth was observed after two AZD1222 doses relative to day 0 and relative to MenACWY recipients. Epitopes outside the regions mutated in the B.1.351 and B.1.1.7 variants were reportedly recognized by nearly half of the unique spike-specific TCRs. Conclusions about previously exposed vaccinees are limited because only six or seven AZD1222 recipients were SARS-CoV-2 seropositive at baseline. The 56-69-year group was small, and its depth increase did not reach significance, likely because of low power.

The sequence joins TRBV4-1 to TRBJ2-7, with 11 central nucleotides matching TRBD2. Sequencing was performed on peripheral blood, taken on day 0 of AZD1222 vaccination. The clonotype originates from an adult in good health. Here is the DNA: TGCGCCAGCAGCCAAGATAAGTGTACTAGCGGGAGTCCGTCCTACGAGCAGTACTTC. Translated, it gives CASSQDKCTSGSPSYEQYF.